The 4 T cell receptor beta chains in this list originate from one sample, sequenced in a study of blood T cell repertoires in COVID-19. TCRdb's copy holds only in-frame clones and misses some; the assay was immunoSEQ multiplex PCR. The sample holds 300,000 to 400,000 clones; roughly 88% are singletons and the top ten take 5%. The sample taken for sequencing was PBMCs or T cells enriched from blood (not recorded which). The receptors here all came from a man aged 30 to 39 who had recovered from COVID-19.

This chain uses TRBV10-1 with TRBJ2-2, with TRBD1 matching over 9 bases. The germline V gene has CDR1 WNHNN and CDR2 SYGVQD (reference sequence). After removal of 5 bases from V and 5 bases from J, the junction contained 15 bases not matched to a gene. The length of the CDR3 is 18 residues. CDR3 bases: TGCGCCAGCAGTCCACCCCCCGGGACAGGGAGGAGGACCGGGGAGCTGTTTTTT. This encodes CASSPPPGTGRRTGELFF.

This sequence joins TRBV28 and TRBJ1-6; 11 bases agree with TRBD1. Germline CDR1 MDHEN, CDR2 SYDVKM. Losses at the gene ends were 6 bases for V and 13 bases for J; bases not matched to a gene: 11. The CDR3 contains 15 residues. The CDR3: CASSPGGQGAGPLHF. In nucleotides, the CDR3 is TGTGCCAGCAGCCCAGGAGGACAGGGGGCTGGGCCCCTCCACTTT.

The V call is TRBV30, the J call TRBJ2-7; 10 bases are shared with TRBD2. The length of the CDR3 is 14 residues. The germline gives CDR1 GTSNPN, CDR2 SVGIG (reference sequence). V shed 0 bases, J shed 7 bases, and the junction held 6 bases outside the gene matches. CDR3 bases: TGTGCCTGGAGTGTACGGCTAGCGGGGGAGGAGCAGTACTTC. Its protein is CAWSVRLAGEEQYF.

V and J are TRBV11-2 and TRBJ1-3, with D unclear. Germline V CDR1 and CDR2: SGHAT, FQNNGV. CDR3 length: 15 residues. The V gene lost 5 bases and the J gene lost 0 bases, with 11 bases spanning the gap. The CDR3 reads CASSPGRGSGNTIYF. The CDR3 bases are TGTGCCAGCAGCCCAGGACGGGGCTCTGGAAACACCATATATTTT.